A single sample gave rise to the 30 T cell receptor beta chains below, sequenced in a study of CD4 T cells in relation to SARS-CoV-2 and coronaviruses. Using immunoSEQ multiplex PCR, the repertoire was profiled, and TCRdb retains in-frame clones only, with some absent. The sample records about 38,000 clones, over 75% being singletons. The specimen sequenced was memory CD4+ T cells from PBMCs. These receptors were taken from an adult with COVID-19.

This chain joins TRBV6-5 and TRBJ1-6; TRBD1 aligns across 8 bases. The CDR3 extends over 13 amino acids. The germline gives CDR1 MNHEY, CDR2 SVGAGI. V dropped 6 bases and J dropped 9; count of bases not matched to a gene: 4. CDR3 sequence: CASRETGASPLHF. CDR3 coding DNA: TGTGCCAGCAGAGAGACAGGGGCTTCACCCCTCCACTTT.

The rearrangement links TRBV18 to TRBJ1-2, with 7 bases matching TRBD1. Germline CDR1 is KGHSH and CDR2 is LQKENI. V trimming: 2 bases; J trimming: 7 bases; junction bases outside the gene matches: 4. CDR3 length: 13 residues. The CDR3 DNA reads TGTGCCAGCTCACCAAGCAGGGGGGGTGGCTACACCTTC. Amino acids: CASSPSRGGGYTF.

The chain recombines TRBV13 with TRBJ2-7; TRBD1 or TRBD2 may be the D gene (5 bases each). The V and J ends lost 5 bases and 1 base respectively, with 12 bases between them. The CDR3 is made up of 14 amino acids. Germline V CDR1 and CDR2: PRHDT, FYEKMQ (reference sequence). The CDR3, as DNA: TGTGCCAGCAGCAAAAGGGACCGGTCCTACGAGCAGTACTTC. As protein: CASSKRDRSYEQYF.

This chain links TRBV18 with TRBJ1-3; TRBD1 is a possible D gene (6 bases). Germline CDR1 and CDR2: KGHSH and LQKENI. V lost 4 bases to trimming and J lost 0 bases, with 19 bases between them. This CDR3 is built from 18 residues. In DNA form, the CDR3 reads TGTGCCAGCTCACGGACAGACGGGAAAACAAGCTCTGGAAACACCATATATTTT. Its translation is CASSRTDGKTSSGNTIYF.

The CDR3, as DNA: TGTGCCAGCAGTTCGGGGGGACCACCGATTTACGAGCAGTACTTC. This sequence encodes CASSSGGPPIYEQYF. This sequence joins TRBV27 and TRBJ2-7; TRBD2 matches 7 bases. V lost 4 bases, J lost 4 bases, and 10 bases stayed unmatched. The germline CDR1 and CDR2 sequences are MNHEY and SMNVEV (reference sequence). This CDR3 contains 15 residues.

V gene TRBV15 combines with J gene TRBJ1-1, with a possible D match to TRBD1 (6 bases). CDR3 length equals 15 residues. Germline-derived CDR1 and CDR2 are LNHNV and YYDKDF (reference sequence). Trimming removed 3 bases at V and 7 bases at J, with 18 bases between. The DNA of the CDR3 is TGTGCCACCAGCAGGAGGGTTGGGGGCGAAGGTGAAGCTTTCTTT. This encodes CATSRRVGGEGEAFF.

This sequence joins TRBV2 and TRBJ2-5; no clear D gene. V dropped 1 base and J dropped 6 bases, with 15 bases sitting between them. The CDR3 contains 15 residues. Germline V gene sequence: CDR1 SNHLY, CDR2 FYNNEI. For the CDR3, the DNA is TGTGCCAGCAGTGAAGACCAAGGCCCCCAGCAGACCCAGTACTTC. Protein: CASSEDQGPQQTQYF. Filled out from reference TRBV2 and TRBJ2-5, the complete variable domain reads EPEVTQTPSHQVTQMGQEVILRCVPISNHLYFYWYRQILGQKVEFLVSFYNNEISEKSEIFDDQFSVERPDGSNFTLKIRSTKLEDSAMYFCASSEDQGPQQTQYFGPGTRLLVL.

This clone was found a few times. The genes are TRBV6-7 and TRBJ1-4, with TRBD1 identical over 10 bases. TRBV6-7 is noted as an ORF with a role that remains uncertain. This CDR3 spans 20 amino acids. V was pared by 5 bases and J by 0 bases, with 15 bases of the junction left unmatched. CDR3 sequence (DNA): TGTGCCAGCAGTACCACCCGGACAGGGGGGGGGATTGCAACTAATGAAAAACTGTTTTTT. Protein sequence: CASSTTRTGGGIATNEKLFF.

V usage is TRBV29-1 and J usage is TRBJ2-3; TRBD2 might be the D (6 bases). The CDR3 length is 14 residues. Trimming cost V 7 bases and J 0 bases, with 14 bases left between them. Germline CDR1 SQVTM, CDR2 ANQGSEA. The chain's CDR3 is CSAVRGTSTDTQYF. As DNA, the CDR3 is TGCAGCGCTGTGCGGGGTACTAGCACAGATACGCAGTATTTT.

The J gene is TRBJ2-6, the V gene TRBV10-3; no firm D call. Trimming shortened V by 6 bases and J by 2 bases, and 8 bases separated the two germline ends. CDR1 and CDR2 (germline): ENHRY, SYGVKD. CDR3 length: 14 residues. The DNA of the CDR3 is TGTGCCATCAGGGGGATGGCTGGGGCCAACGTCCTGACTTTC. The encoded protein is CAIRGMAGANVLTF.

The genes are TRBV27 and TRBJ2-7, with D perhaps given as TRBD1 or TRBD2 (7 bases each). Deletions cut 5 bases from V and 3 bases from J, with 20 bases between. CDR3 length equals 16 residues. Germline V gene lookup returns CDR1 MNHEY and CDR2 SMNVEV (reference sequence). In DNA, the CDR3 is TGTGCCAGCAGTCGCGAACAGGGGACGGGAGGCTACGAGCAGTACTTC. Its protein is CASSREQGTGGYEQYF.

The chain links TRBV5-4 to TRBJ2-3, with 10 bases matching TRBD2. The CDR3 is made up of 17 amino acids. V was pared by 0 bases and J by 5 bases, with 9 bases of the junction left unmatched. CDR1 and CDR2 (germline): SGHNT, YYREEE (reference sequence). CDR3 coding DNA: TGTGCCAGCAGCTTGGCGCCCAGCGGGGGGGCTCGAGATACGCAGTATTTT. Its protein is CASSLAPSGGARDTQYF. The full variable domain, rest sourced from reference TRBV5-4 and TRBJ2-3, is ETGVTQSPTHLIKTRGQQVTLRCSSQSGHNTVSWYQQALGQGPQFIFQYYREEENGRGNFPPRFSGLQFPNYSSELNVNALELDDSALYLCASSLAPSGGARDTQYFGPGTRLTVL.

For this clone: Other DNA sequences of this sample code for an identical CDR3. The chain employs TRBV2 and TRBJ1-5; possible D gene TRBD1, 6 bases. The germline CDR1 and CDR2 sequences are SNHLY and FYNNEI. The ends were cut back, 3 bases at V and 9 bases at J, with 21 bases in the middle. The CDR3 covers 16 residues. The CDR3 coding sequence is TGTGCCAGCAGTGAGGCGGCTGGGGGCGGGGGGGGGCCCCAGCATTTT. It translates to CASSEAAGGGGGPQHF.

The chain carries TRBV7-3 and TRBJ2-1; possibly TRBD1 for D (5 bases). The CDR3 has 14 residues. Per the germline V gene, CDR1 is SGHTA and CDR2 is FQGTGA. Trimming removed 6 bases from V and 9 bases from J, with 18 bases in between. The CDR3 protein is CASSLGQARSEQFF. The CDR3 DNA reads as TGTGCCAGCAGTCTCGGACAAGCTCGTAGTGAGCAGTTCTTC.

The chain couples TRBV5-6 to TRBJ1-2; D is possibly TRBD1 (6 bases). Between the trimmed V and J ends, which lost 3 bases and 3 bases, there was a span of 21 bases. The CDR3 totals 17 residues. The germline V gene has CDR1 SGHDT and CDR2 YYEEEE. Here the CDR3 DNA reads TGTGCCAGCAGCTGGGCACAGGGCACATCACGGGACTATGGCTACACCTTC. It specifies CASSWAQGTSRDYGYTF.

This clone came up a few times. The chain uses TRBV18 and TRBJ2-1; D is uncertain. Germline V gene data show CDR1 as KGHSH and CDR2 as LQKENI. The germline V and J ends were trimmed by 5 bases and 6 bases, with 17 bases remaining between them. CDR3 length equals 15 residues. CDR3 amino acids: CASSIHPPSANEQFF. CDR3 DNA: TGTGCCAGCTCAATACACCCCCCGAGCGCCAATGAGCAGTTCTTC.

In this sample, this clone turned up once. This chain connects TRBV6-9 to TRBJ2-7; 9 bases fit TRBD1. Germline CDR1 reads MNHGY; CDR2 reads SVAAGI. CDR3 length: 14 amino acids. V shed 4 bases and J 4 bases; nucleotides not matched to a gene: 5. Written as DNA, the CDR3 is TGTGCCAGCAGTTTGGGACAGGGTGGGTACGAGCAGTACTTC. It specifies CASSLGQGGYEQYF.

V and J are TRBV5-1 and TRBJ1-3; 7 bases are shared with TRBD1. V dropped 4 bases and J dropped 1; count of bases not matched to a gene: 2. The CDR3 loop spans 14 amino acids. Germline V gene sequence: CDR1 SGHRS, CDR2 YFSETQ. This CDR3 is CASSQTGSGNTIYF. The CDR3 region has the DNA TGCGCCAGCAGCCAGACAGGGTCTGGAAACACCATATATTTT.

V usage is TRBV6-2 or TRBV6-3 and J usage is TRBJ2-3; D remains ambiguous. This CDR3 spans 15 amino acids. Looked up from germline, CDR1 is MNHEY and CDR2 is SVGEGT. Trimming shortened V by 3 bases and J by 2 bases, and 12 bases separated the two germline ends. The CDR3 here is CASSYSVSNTDTQYF. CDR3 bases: TGTGCCAGCAGTTATAGTGTATCGAACACAGATACGCAGTATTTT.

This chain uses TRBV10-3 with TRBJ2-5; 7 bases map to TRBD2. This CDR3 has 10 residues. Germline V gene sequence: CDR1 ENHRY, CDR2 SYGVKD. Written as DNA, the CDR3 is TGTGGGGCGGGGGAAGAGACCCAGTACTTC. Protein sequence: CGAGEETQYF.

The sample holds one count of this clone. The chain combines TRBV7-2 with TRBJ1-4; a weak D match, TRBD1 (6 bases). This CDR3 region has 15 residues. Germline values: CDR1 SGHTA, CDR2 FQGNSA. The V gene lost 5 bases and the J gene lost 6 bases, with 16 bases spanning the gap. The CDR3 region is CASSPKGGSDEKLFF. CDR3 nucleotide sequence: TGTGCCAGCAGCCCGAAGGGGGGTTCGGATGAAAAACTGTTTTTT.

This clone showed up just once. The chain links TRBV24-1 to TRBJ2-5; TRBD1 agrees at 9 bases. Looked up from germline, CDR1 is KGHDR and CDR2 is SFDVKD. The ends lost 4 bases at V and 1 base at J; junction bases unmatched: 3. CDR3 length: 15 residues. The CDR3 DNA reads TGTGCCACCAGTGAAGAACAGGGGGCCCAAGAGACCCAGTACTTC. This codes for CATSEEQGAQETQYF.

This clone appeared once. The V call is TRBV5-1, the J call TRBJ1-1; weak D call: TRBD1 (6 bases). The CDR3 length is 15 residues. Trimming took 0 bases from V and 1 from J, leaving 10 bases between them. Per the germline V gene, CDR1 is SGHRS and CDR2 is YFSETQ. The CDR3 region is CASSLGQGQNTEAFF. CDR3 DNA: TGCGCCAGCAGCTTGGGGCAGGGGCAGAACACTGAAGCTTTCTTT.

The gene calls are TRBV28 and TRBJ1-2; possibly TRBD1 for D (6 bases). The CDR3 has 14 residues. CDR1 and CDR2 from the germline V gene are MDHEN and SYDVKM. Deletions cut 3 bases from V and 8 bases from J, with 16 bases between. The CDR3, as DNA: TGTGCCAGCAGTTTTACTTCAGGGGCGGGAGGCTACACCTTC. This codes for CASSFTSGAGGYTF.

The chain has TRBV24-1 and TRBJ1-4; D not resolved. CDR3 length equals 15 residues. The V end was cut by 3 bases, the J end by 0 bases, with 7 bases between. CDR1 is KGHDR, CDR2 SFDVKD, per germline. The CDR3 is CATSDARSTNEKLFF. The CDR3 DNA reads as TGTGCCACCAGTGATGCCAGATCAACTAATGAAAAACTGTTTTTT.

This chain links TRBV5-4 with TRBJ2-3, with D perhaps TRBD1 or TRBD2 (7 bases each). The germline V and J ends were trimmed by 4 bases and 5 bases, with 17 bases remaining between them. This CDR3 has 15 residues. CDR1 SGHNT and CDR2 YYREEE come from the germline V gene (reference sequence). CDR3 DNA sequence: TGTGCCAGCAGCCCGCAGGGGGGGCTTAGAGATACGCAGTATTTT. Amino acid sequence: CASSPQGGLRDTQYF.

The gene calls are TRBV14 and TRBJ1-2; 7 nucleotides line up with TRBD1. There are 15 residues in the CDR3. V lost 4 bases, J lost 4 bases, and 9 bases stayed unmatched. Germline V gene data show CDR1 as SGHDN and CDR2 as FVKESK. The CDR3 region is CASSLTGEGGYGYTF. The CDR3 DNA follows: TGTGCCAGCAGCCTTACAGGGGAAGGGGGCTATGGCTACACCTTC.

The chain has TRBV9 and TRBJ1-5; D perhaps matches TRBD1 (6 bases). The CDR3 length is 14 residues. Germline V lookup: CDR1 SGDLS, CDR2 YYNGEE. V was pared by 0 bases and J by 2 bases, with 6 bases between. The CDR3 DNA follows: TGTGCCAGCAGCGTAGCAGGGGGCAATCAGCCCCAGCATTTT. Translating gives CASSVAGGNQPQHF.

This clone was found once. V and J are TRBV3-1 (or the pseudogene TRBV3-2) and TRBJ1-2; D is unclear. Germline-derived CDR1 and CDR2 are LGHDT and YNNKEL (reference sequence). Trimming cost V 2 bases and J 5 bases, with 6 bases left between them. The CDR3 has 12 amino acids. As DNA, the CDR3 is TGTGCCAGCAGCCAAAGAGAATATGGCTACACCTTC. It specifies CASSQREYGYTF.

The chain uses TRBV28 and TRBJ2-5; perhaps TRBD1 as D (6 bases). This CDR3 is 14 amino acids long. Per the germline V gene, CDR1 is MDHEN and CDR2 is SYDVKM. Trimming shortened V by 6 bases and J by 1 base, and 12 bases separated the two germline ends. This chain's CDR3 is CASRKDRTQETQYF. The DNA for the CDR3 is TGTGCCAGCAGGAAAGACAGGACCCAAGAGACCCAGTACTTC.